The clone carrying this TCR beta chain was counted a few times. The data derive from a study of blood T cell repertoires in COVID-19. On the study more broadly: The origin of the acute and convalescent COVID-19 samples was the United States, Italy and Spain. In each case, the material was cDNA or gDNA derived from T cells, B-cell-depleted T cells, or PBMCs.

Per the authors' pipeline: Amplification from reference gene primers served as the basis for estimated nucleated cell counts. Here immunoSEQ multiplex PCR was the method, and the copy in TCRdb shows in-frame clones only, minus some. V, J and clone size reflect that table, while D and trimming were determined from the DNA. The sample records nearly 90,000 clones, approximately 89% being singletons. The length of the CDR3 is 16 residues. V dropped 6 bases and J dropped 5 bases, with 19 bases sitting between them. Germline CDR1 LNHDA, CDR2 SQIVND (reference sequence). J is TRBJ2-2 and V is TRBV19; maybe TRBD2 (6 bases). Sample: peripheral blood. The receptor comes from a man in his fifties or sixties with acute or convalescent COVID-19. The CDR3 spells CASSGTQTRGTGELFF. CDR3 DNA sequence: TGTGCCAGTAGCGGTACGCAGACGCGGGGTACCGGGGAGCTGTTTTTT.